This T cell receptor beta chain appears in the sequencing data of a study of beta chain features in type 1 diabetes. As for the study in general: Cell yields, age and gender were similar between patients and healthy donors. Regarding the study as a whole: For TCRB rearrangement, an influence of HLA type remained unresolved here. There were fewer insertions and more deletions at the VDJ junctions of type 1 diabetes patients. TCRB CDR3s were moderately but significantly shorter in Type 1 diabetes patients in all four CD4+ subsets.

Expressed TCRB transcripts were sequenced because the isolated RNA had all been reverse transcribed beforehand. Here immunoSEQ multiplex PCR was the method, and the copy in TCRdb shows in-frame clones only, minus some. The sample contains roughly 170,000 clones, about 13% of which appear only once. Germline CDR1 SGHNT, CDR2 YYREEE (reference sequence). With V trimmed by 4 bases and J by 4 bases, 3 bases remained unmatched. This CDR3 region has 13 residues. Details on this clone: Its antigen is unidentified.

The specimen sequenced was central memory CD4+ T cells from blood. This TCR came from a young woman in good health. This rearrangement joins TRBV5-4 to TRBJ2-5; 8 nucleotides match TRBD1. In DNA form, the CDR3 reads TGTGCCAGCAGCGTGACAGGGGCAGAGACCCAGTACTTC. Protein: CASSVTGAETQYF.